This T cell receptor beta chain was sequenced during a study of T cells in Graves' hyperthyroidism and ophthalmopathy. Lactation, pregnancy, other autoimmune disease or uncontrolled infection excluded patients. This clonotype was found many times. The CDR3 has 13 residues. The germline gives CDR1 SGHRS, CDR2 YFSETQ. Trimming pared 4 bases from V and 3 bases from J, leaving 10 bases between. TCR beta CDR3 sequences were amplified from RNA transcripts. The primer set for the first-round RT-PCR of the TCR CDR3 was HTBI. Using its own MiXCR run on the multiplex PCR reads, TCRdb lists one record per CDR3 protein. The profile shows approximately 430,000 distinct CDR3 sequences, roughly 14% of them singletons.

The specimen sequenced was blood. The clonotype was recovered from a young man with Graves' ophthalmopathy. The V and J genes are TRBV5-1 and TRBJ1-2; D ambiguous. The CDR3 region has the DNA TGCGCCAGCAGCGCCTGGACGGACTATGGCTACACCTTC. Protein sequence: CASSAWTDYGYTF.